Listed here is a single T cell receptor (beta chain). Its antigen remains unidentified. Per germline, CDR1 MNHEY and CDR2 SMNVEV (reference sequence). The CDR3 runs to 14 residues. Trimming took off 3 bases at V and 5 bases at J, with 11 bases between the two ends. The sample is drawn from a study of T-cell reconstitution after alpha-beta-depleted transplantation in children. Overall study findings and caveats: By about two months after transplant, alpha-beta T cells reportedly arose from several hundred graft clones that had expanded. The main origin of T-cell counts and diversity one year after transplant was newly produced T cells. Day-60 TCRbeta diversity that was high in some patients was derived from surviving recipient T cells and thymic progenitors.

Construction of the TCRbeta library involved unique molecular identifiers. MiXCR was run by TCRdb on the PCR reads, yielding one entry per CDR3 protein. The sample gives roughly 350,000 distinct CDR3 sequences, around 15% of which show up once; approximately 44% is in the top ten. Here the sequenced sample was PBMCs, mostly from graft donor cells, taken 360 days after TCRalphabeta/CD19-depleted stem cell transplant. This clonotype was sampled from a male patient aged 2-9 years who had a stem cell transplant for acute lymphoblastic leukemia, so the T cells may come from the graft donor. This chain joins TRBV27 and TRBJ1-5; no firm D call. The CDR3 is CASSFEGAHQPQHF. DNA of the CDR3: TGTGCCAGCAGTTTCGAGGGCGCCCATCAGCCCCAGCATTTT.